This T cell receptor (beta chain) came from a study of cytomegalovirus exposure and HLA in healthy donors. Study details: Within the Caucasian-associated ancestry cluster were about 81% of the roughly 400 genotyped donors.

PCR was performed using 60 Vbeta and 13 Jbeta primers. Profiled with immunoSEQ multiplex PCR; TCRdb holds only in-frame clones, not every one. Here the sample spans approximately 150,000 clones, 72% being singletons. A word on this clone: Antigen unknown.

Overall study findings and caveats: Within an earlier analysis, most TCR beta V segments proved productive either about 87% or about 30% of the time.

What was sequenced was PBMCs. This TCR came from a man aged 40-49 years in good health and CMV-seronegative.

CDR3 sequence (DNA): TGTGCCAGCAGTTTGGTGGGCTCAGGCTATGGCTACACCTTC. This codes for CASSLVGSGYGYTF. V is TRBV28 and J is TRBJ1-2, with D unclear. Germline assignment: CDR1 MDHEN and CDR2 SYDVKM. The V end was cut by 3 bases, the J end by 4 bases, with 12 bases between. The CDR3 sequence is 14 residues long.